This T cell receptor (beta chain) was profiled in a study of blood T cell repertoires in COVID-19. Overall study: T cells, B-cell-depleted T cells, or PBMCs supplied cDNA or gDNA.

The CDR3 is made up of 15 amino acids. Germline lookup yields CDR1 MGHRA and CDR2 YSYEKL. Trimming stripped 4 bases from V and 1 base from J, with 13 bases between. Researchers sorted participants into cohorts using their self-reported clinical history. Under the authors' procedure: Nucleated cell number was recorded as an estimate derived from reference gene primer amplification. Data came from immunoSEQ multiplex PCR; TCRdb stores just in-frame clones and leaves some out. V, J and clone size derive from that table, while D and trimming were established from the DNA sequence. The sample records 300,000 or so clones, about 86% being singletons.

This receptor was taken from a woman between 40 and 55 years old with acute COVID-19. This chain joins TRBV4-1 and TRBJ1-1; possibly TRBD1 for D (6 bases). Material: PBMCs or T cells enriched from blood (not recorded which). The CDR3 sequence: CASSRDSQGNTEAFF. The CDR3 DNA reads TGCGCCAGCAGCCGGGATTCACAGGGGAACACTGAAGCTTTCTTT.